These 27 T cell receptor beta chains share one sample of origin, sequenced in a study of cytomegalovirus exposure and HLA in healthy donors. Libraries were prepared by immunoSEQ multiplex PCR; TCRdb keeps only in-frame clonotypes and omits some of them. The sample shows 160,000 or so clones, more than 75% of them seen only once. Sequences were obtained from PBMCs. The receptors shown here come from a man in his late teens or twenties in good health and CMV-seronegative.

The chain links TRBV2 to TRBJ1-6; 9 nucleotides line up with TRBD1. CDR3 length equals 14 residues. J gave up 6 bases and V 4 bases, and 1 base lay outside the gene matches. Germline V gene lookup returns CDR1 SNHLY and CDR2 FYNNEI. The CDR3, as DNA: TGTGCCAGCAGTGTACAGGGGGCTAATTCACCCCTCCACTTT. It codes for CASSVQGANSPLHF. Complete variable domain (other parts from reference TRBV2 and TRBJ1-6): EPEVTQTPSHQVTQMGQEVILRCVPISNHLYFYWYRQILGQKVEFLVSFYNNEISEKSEIFDDQFSVERPDGSNFTLKIRSTKLEDSAMYFCASSVQGANSPLHFGNGTRLTVT.

This rearrangement joins TRBV5-1 to TRBJ1-1; TRBD1 might be the D (5 bases). Germline V gene lookup returns CDR1 SGHRS and CDR2 YFSETQ. The CDR3 extends over 15 amino acids. Trimming cost V 5 bases and J 3 bases, with 17 bases left between them. The CDR3 protein is CASRLSAGGHTEAFF. The CDR3 region has the DNA TGCGCCAGCAGACTATCGGCGGGGGGACACACTGAAGCTTTCTTT.

This chain joins TRBV19 and TRBJ2-2; 9 nucleotides align to TRBD1. The CDR3 length is 15 residues. Trimming took 5 bases from V and 6 from J; bases not matched to a gene: 7. Germline CDR1 is LNHDA and CDR2 is SQIVND (reference sequence). The CDR3 bases are TGTGCCAGTAGTCGGGGGACAGGGAGGTCCGGGGAGCTGTTTTTT. Its protein is CASSRGTGRSGELFF.

The chain combines TRBV30 with TRBJ2-7; possibly TRBD1 for D (5 bases). The CDR3 contains 14 residues. The germline CDR1 and CDR2 sequences are GTSNPN and SVGIG (reference sequence). Here the CDR3 DNA reads TGTGCTCCCCGGGCAGGGCAAAGCTCCTACGAGCAGTACGTC. Protein sequence: CAPRAGQSSYEQYV.

This clone is a singleton in its sample. The chain joins TRBV7-9 to TRBJ2-4, with TRBD2 matching over 15 bases. In germline, CDR1 is SEHNR, CDR2 FQNEAQ (reference sequence). Trimming cost V 4 bases and J 5 bases; bases outside gene matches: 9. The CDR3 length is 18 residues. The CDR3 loop reads CASSSPGLAGGGQNIQYF. The CDR3 region has the DNA TGTGCCAGCAGCTCACCGGGACTAGCGGGAGGCGGTCAAAACATTCAGTACTTC. The full variable domain, in which reference TRBV7-9 and TRBJ2-4 provide the parts outside the CDR3, is DTGVSQNPRHKITKRGQNVTFRCDPISEHNRLYWYRQTLGQGPEFLTYFQNEAQLEKSRLLSDRFSAERPKGSFSTLEIQRTEQGDSAMYLCASSSPGLAGGGQNIQYFGAGTRLSVL.

V gene TRBV2 combines with J gene TRBJ1-5, with 8 positions matching TRBD1. Germline lookup yields CDR1 SNHLY and CDR2 FYNNEI. The V and J ends lost 2 bases and 5 bases, in that order; junction bases with no gene match: 5. The CDR3 is made up of 15 amino acids. For the CDR3, the DNA is TGTGCCAGCAGTGAACGGCAGGGGGCCGATCAGCCCCAGCATTTT. Amino acids: CASSERQGADQPQHF.

The V call is TRBV12-5, the J call TRBJ2-2; TRBD2 agrees at 8 bases. Per the germline V gene, CDR1 is LGHNT and CDR2 is FRNRAP. J lost 1 base, V lost 6 bases, and 7 bases had no gene match. This CDR3 comprises 16 residues. CDR3 sequence reads: CASGSGGGRNTGELFF. The CDR3 coding sequence is TGTGCTAGTGGGTCCGGGGGGGGCCGGAACACCGGGGAGCTGTTTTTT.

The chain recombines TRBV7-2 with TRBJ1-2; D is possibly TRBD1 (6 bases). The V gene's germline CDR1 is SGHTA and CDR2 FQGNSA. CDR3 length equals 15 residues. V was trimmed by 5 bases and J by 1 base, leaving 14 bases between them. CDR3 residues: CASSPIVQGNYGYTF. CDR3 DNA sequence: TGTGCCAGCAGCCCGATCGTACAGGGTAACTATGGCTACACCTTC.

The chain is built from TRBV5-1 and TRBJ2-5; 9 nucleotides align to TRBD1. The CDR3 consists of 15 residues. Looked up from germline, CDR1 is SGHRS and CDR2 is YFSETQ. With V trimmed by 4 bases and J by 0 bases, 4 bases remained unmatched. The CDR3 sequence is CASSPGTGYQETQYF. The CDR3 DNA reads as TGCGCCAGCAGCCCCGGGACAGGGTACCAAGAGACCCAGTACTTC.

Of note for this clone: The sample carries other DNA sequences with the same CDR3. This chain links TRBV6-1 with TRBJ2-1; D remains unclear. Germline V gives CDR1 MNHNS, CDR2 SASEGT. V lost 1 base to trimming and J lost 0 bases, with 4 bases between them. This CDR3 comprises 14 residues. The CDR3 region is CASSEVSSYNEQFF. CDR3 in DNA: TGTGCCAGCAGTGAAGTTAGCTCCTACAATGAGCAGTTCTTC.

The count of this clone is one. In DNA form, the CDR3 reads TGTGCCAGCAGCACCCGAACTAGCCTGCCTATTACCTACGAGCAGTACTTC. Protein product: CASSTRTSLPITYEQYF. This chain connects TRBV11-1 to TRBJ2-7, with D possibly being TRBD2 (6 bases). This CDR3 is built from 17 residues. V was pared by 5 bases and J by 2 bases, with 22 bases between. Germline V gives CDR1 SGHAT, CDR2 FQDESV (reference sequence).

V is TRBV11-2 and J is TRBJ2-7; 9 nucleotides line up with TRBD1. The CDR3 covers 17 residues. The V gene's germline CDR1 is SGHAT and CDR2 FQNNGV. Losses at the gene ends were 5 bases for V and 0 bases for J; bases not matched to a gene: 11. CDR3 region: CASSAISGTGSSYEQYF. CDR3 nucleotide sequence: TGTGCCAGCAGCGCTATATCCGGGACAGGGAGCTCCTACGAGCAGTACTTC.

This chain connects TRBV27 to TRBJ2-5, with TRBD2 as a possible D gene (6 bases). V dropped 0 bases and J dropped 4 bases, with 6 bases sitting between them. Germline V CDR1 and CDR2: MNHEY, SMNVEV (reference sequence). This CDR3 has 13 amino acids. The CDR3 nucleotides are TGTGCCAGCAGTTTATCGGGGGGAGAGACCCAGTACTTC. Translated: CASSLSGGETQYF.

This clone has more than one count but fewer than ten. The V gene is TRBV28, the J gene TRBJ1-2; 7 nucleotides agree with TRBD1. The CDR3 is 14 amino acids. V dropped 2 bases and J dropped 4; count of bases not matched to a gene: 4. The germline CDR1 and CDR2 sequences are MDHEN and SYDVKM. CDR3 loop: CASSLGTVAYGYTF. CDR3 DNA: TGTGCCAGCAGTTTAGGGACAGTAGCCTATGGCTACACCTTC.

V gene TRBV5-8 combines with J gene TRBJ1-1; D might be TRBD1 (6 bases). The CDR3 is made up of 14 amino acids. Germline CDR1 SGHTS, CDR2 YDEGEE. V was pared by 4 bases and J by 0 bases, with 10 bases between. The DNA for the CDR3 is TGTGCCAGCAGCGAAACAGGGCTGAACACTGAAGCTTTCTTT. It encodes CASSETGLNTEAFF.

The V call is TRBV4-3, the J call TRBJ2-3; 7 bases match TRBD2. The CDR3 loop spans 14 amino acids. Germline loops: CDR1 LGHNA, CDR2 YSLEER. After removal of 4 bases from V and 10 bases from J, the junction contained 11 bases not matched to a gene. DNA of the CDR3: TGCGCCAGCAGCCCGGGGTCTTATGCGGGAGCGCAGTATTTT. As protein: CASSPGSYAGAQYF.

The gene calls are TRBV5-6 and TRBJ2-3; no clear D gene. The CDR3 length is 10 residues. Germline V gene lookup returns CDR1 SGHDT and CDR2 YYEEEE. In DNA form, the CDR3 reads TGTCATCTCCTAGGAGATACGCAGTATTTT. As protein: CHLLGDTQYF.

V usage is TRBV7-2 and J usage is TRBJ1-2; D is undetermined. The CDR3 extends over 12 amino acids. The germline gives CDR1 SGHTA, CDR2 FQGNSA. Deletions cut 2 bases from V and 3 bases from J, with 4 bases between. The CDR3 DNA reads as TGTGCCAGCAGCTTAACAGACTATGGCTACACCTTC. Its protein product is CASSLTDYGYTF.

CDR3 sequence reads: CASSPGSGETQYF. The CDR3 DNA is TGCGCCAGCAGCCCCGGGAGCGGAGAGACCCAGTACTTC. This chain uses TRBV5-1 with TRBJ2-5; possible D gene TRBD2, 6 bases. Trimming stripped 4 bases from V and 4 bases from J, with 11 bases between. The CDR3 length is 13 residues. CDR1 SGHRS and CDR2 YFSETQ come from the germline V gene.

A remark on this clone: One end of the junction does not line up with germline, which may come from a read error. The J gene is TRBJ1-5, the V gene TRBV19; 8 bases align to TRBD1. Germline CDR1 LNHDA, CDR2 SQIVND (reference sequence). The CDR3 totals 15 residues. DNA for the CDR3: TGTGCCAGTAGTTTAGACAGGGGAAGCAATCAGCCCCAGCATTTT. Protein product: CASSLDRGSNQPQHF.

This CDR3 reads CASSELAGGAVDTQYF. The CDR3 DNA reads TGTGCCAGCAGTGAATTAGCGGGGGGGGCCGTAGATACGCAGTATTTT. The chain is built from TRBV2 and TRBJ2-3; 11 nucleotides align to TRBD2. In germline, CDR1 is SNHLY, CDR2 FYNNEI. The trim removed 2 bases at V and 5 bases at J, leaving 6 bases unmatched. This CDR3 spans 16 amino acids. Drawing the rest from reference TRBV2 and TRBJ2-3, the complete variable domain is EPEVTQTPSHQVTQMGQEVILRCVPISNHLYFYWYRQILGQKVEFLVSFYNNEISEKSEIFDDQFSVERPDGSNFTLKIRSTKLEDSAMYFCASSELAGGAVDTQYFGPGTRLTVL.

The chain is built from TRBV10-3 and TRBJ2-7, with a tentative D call TRBD2 (6 bases). The CDR3 totals 15 residues. Germline V gene sequence: CDR1 ENHRY, CDR2 SYGVKD. Trimming took 2 bases from V and 2 from J, leaving 13 bases between them. The CDR3 here is CAISEGQGGTYEQYF. CDR3 sequence (DNA): TGTGCCATCAGTGAGGGGCAGGGAGGCACCTACGAGCAGTACTTC.

The chain couples TRBV5-6 to TRBJ1-1, with unresolved D. V was clipped by 0 bases and J by 10 bases, with 13 bases between them. Per germline, CDR1 SGHDT and CDR2 YYEEEE. The CDR3 is 13 residues long. The CDR3 loop is CASSLEPEDGAFF. DNA for the CDR3: TGTGCCAGCAGCTTGGAGCCCGAGGATGGAGCTTTCTTT.

This chain links TRBV11-2 with TRBJ2-7; possible D gene TRBD1, 5 bases. Looked up from germline, CDR1 is SGHAT and CDR2 is FQNNGV. The CDR3 is 15 amino acids. Deletions cut 3 bases from V and 3 bases from J, with 15 bases between. The CDR3 protein is CASSFDSSWGYEQYF. CDR3 nucleotides: TGTGCCAGCAGCTTCGACAGCTCCTGGGGCTACGAGCAGTACTTC.

This sequence joins TRBV6-5 and TRBJ1-1; D call uncertain. The CDR3 is 12 residues long. CDR1 and CDR2 from the germline V gene are MNHEY and SVGAGI. Trimming removed 2 bases at V and 10 bases at J, with 11 bases between. CDR3 DNA: TGTGCCAGCAGTTACCCGGGCGAGGGAGCTTTCTTT. Its translation is CASSYPGEGAFF.

The chain couples TRBV19 to TRBJ2-2; D may be TRBD1 (6 bases). The germline V gene encodes CDR1 LNHDA and CDR2 SQIVND (reference sequence). V was shortened by 5 bases and J by 0 bases, with 13 bases between the two germline ends. The CDR3 has 16 amino acids. This chain's CDR3 is CASSGYRASNTGELFF. CDR3 coding DNA: TGTGCCAGTAGTGGCTACAGGGCCTCGAACACCGGGGAGCTGTTTTTT.

This clone has a single count. The J gene is TRBJ1-2, the V gene TRBV27; D might be TRBD1 (5 bases). The germline V gene encodes CDR1 MNHEY and CDR2 SMNVEV (reference sequence). This CDR3 has 14 residues. V was cut by 2 bases and J by 2 bases, with 9 bases left in between. In DNA, the CDR3 is TGTGCCAGCAGTTTAGGCAGGGCCAACTATGGCTACACCTTC. Translating it yields CASSLGRANYGYTF.